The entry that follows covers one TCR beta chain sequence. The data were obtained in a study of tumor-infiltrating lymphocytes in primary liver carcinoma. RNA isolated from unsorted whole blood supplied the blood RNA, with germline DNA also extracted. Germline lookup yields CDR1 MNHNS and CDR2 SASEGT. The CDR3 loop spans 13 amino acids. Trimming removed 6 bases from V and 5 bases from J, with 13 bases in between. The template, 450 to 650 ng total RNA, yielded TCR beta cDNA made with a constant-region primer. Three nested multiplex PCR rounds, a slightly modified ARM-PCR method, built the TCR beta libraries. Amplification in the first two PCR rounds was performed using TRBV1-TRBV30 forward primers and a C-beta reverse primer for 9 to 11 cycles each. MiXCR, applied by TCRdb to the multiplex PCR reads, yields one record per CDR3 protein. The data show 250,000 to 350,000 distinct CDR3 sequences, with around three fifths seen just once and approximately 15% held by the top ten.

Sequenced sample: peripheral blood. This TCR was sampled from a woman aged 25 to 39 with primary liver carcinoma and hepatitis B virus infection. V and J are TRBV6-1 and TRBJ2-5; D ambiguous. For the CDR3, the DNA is TGTGCCAGCAGCACCGGCCCCCACGAGACCCAGTACTTC. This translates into CASSTGPHETQYF.